This record covers a single TCR beta chain. Its antigen is not known. Germline assignment: CDR1 LNHDA and CDR2 SQIVND (reference sequence). The CDR3 totals 15 residues. V shed 6 bases and J shed 2 bases, with 14 bases lying between them. Culture lasted roughly 9 days before CD4+ T cell isolation. This individual tested PCR-positive for SARS-CoV-2 infection between March and December 2020. It was two doses of either the BNT162b2 or mRNA-1273 vaccine that participants received. The data derive from a study of vaccination effects on CD4 cells after COVID-19. Study at large: A median of 72 days separated the second dose and sampling.

The assay was immunoSEQ multiplex PCR, and TCRdb's table has in-frame clones only and misses some. Counted here are approximately 30,000 clones, around 75% occurring once; the ten biggest clones make up under 8%. This chain links TRBV19 with TRBJ1-3; D may be TRBD1 (5 bases). The clonotype originates from a human donor who had a prior SARS-CoV-2 infection. Sequencing used CD4+ T cells from PBMCs cultured without peptide, obtained after COVID-19 vaccination. The CDR3 protein is CASSRDSRPGNTIYF. The CDR3 DNA is TGTGCCAGTAGCCGGGACTCGAGGCCTGGAAACACCATATATTTT.